This T cell receptor (beta chain) was sequenced during a study of T cell responses to AZD1222 COVID-19 vaccine. The protocol was immunoSEQ multiplex PCR, while the TCRdb copy is restricted to in-frame clones and leaves out a portion. The top ten hold approximately 5.2% of the sample, which has 130,000 to 150,000 clones, about 90% seen once. With respect to this clone: Its specificity is not known.

Regarding the study as a whole: Clonal diversity may have been underestimated, and the donors were mostly white British, with more females than males. Within unmutated variant regions lay the reported targets of nearly half of spike-specific TCRs.

From germline, CDR1 is KGHSH and CDR2 LQKENI. CDR3 size: 16 residues. Unmatched junction bases numbered 8, after V lost 4 bases and J lost 3 bases. This clonotype was sampled from an adult in good health. This chain uses TRBV18 with TRBJ1-5, with 8 bases matching TRBD1. The sample was peripheral blood, taken on day 0 of AZD1222 vaccination. The CDR3 nucleotides read TGTGCCAGCTCACTCGGACAGGGAAGGGCCAATCAGCCCCAGCATTTT. As protein: CASSLGQGRANQPQHF.